This T cell receptor beta chain was captured by sequencing in a study of shared clonotypes between healthy human individuals. Some clones are missing from TCRdb's copy, which holds only in-frame ones; the method was immunoSEQ multiplex PCR. The sample includes around 1.4 million clones, around 98.5% seen only once; the top ten take roughly 0.36%. The CDR3 sequence is 13 residues long. The germline V gene has CDR1 MNHNY and CDR2 SVGAGI (reference sequence). V gave up 7 bases and J gave up 3 bases; unmatched junction bases: 3. Study outcomes and limitations: Enrolling few donors narrowed the genetic and exposure-history diversity that was represented. Generally, naive subsets (rather than memory subsets) showed larger estimated richness. Some clonotypes were shared by all four sorted-subset donors, while others were not shared. The non-shared ones had lower generation probabilities than the shared ones.

The donors were adults (healthy and HIV-negative) with no recent acute infections or vaccinations. Comments on this clone: What it binds is unknown.

Sequencing was done on a sample of naive CD4+ T cells sorted from blood. Subset meaning: CD45RA+ positively selected. This receptor was identified in a man aged 25 to 40 in good health. The gene calls are TRBV6-6 and TRBJ1-1, with TRBD1 identical over 9 bases. In DNA, the CDR3 is TGTGCCAGCATAGGACAGGGGTACACTGAAGCTTTCTTT. Its protein product is CASIGQGYTEAFF.